One and the same sample provided the 31 T cell receptor beta chains below, sequenced in a study of CD8+ T cells in alopecia areata. cDNA prepared by RNA extraction and subsequent reverse transcription served as the template for sequencing. The protocol was immunoSEQ multiplex PCR, while the TCRdb copy is restricted to in-frame clones and leaves out a portion. The table includes roughly 150,000 clones, about 60% detected once. The specimen was CD4+ T cells sorted from blood. These TCRs come from a human donor in good health.

This chain connects TRBV14 to TRBJ1-6; D is undetermined. This CDR3 contains 11 residues. V dropped 0 bases and J dropped 15 bases, with 6 bases sitting between them. Germline assignment: CDR1 SGHDN and CDR2 FVKESK. CDR3 in DNA: TGTGCCAGCAGCCAAGATAATCACCTCCACTTT. Translated: CASSQDNHLHF.

The chain combines TRBV27 with TRBJ1-2; no clear D. Trimming shortened V by 6 bases and J by 5 bases, and 13 bases separated the two germline ends. The germline V gene has CDR1 MNHEY and CDR2 SMNVEV (reference sequence). The CDR3 has 13 amino acids. The CDR3 DNA follows: TGTGCCAGCAGCCCGGACCGAGCATATGGCTACACCTTC. It is translated as CASSPDRAYGYTF.

The rearrangement joins TRBV5-1 to TRBJ2-7, with D possibly being TRBD1 (6 bases). The germline CDR1 and CDR2 sequences are SGHRS and YFSETQ. V was pared by 3 bases and J by 11 bases, with 15 bases between. This CDR3 contains 12 residues. CDR3 nucleotides: TGCGCCAGCAGCTATGAACAGGGTTCGGAGTACTTC. It yields the protein CASSYEQGSEYF.

The V and J genes are TRBV5-6 and TRBJ2-7; either TRBD1 or TRBD2 may fit D (5 bases each). The CDR3 totals 14 residues. CDR1 SGHDT and CDR2 YYEEEE come from the germline V gene. Trimming took off 1 base at V and 2 bases at J, with 10 bases between the two ends. CDR3 coding DNA: TGTGCCAGCAGCTTGAACAGGAGGCCCTACGAGCAGTACTTC. Translated, it gives CASSLNRRPYEQYF.

The V and J genes are TRBV4-1 and TRBJ2-7; 12 nucleotides match TRBD2. Germline V gene lookup returns CDR1 MGHRA and CDR2 YSYEKL. The ends lost 1 base at V and 6 bases at J; junction bases unmatched: 4. The CDR3 has 15 amino acids. The CDR3 loop reads CASSQGLAGGREQYF. The CDR3 coding sequence is TGCGCCAGCAGCCAAGGCCTAGCGGGAGGGCGCGAGCAGTACTTC.

The chain links TRBV7-2 to TRBJ2-7, with TRBD1 identical over 8 bases. Germline assignment: CDR1 SGHTA and CDR2 FQGNSA. This CDR3 has 15 residues. Trimming cost V 3 bases and J 3 bases; bases outside gene matches: 7. The CDR3 region has the DNA TGTGCCAGCAGCTTTTCCGGCACAGGGGGCTACGAGCAGTACTTC. Encoded protein: CASSFSGTGGYEQYF.

In its sample, this clone was seen a few times. The chain combines TRBV7-9 with TRBJ2-3; D is ambiguous. This CDR3 region has 12 residues. The germline CDR1 and CDR2 sequences are SEHNR and FQNEAQ (reference sequence). With 5 bases removed from V and 5 bases from J, the gap between germline ends came to 8 bases. The CDR3 loop reads CASSPGGDTQYF. The CDR3, as DNA: TGTGCCAGCAGCCCAGGCGGAGATACGCAGTATTTT.

The V and J genes are TRBV7-9 and TRBJ1-2; D unclear. The length of the CDR3 is 13 residues. V lost 8 bases and J 8 bases, leaving 18 bases between the germline ends. Germline values: CDR1 SEHNR, CDR2 FQNEAQ (reference sequence). The chain's CDR3 is CASRHSGIGGYTF. In DNA form, the CDR3 reads TGTGCCAGCCGCCATTCGGGGATAGGCGGCTACACCTTC.

The chain joins TRBV11-2 to TRBJ2-5, with TRBD2 as a possible D gene (5 bases). Trimming cost V 5 bases and J 5 bases, with 6 bases left between them. The CDR3 runs to 11 residues. In germline, CDR1 is SGHAT, CDR2 FQNNGV. The CDR3 sequence: CASSTRETQYF. CDR3 DNA: TGTGCCAGCAGCACTAGGGAGACCCAGTACTTC.

The V call is TRBV6-6, the J call TRBJ2-7; 10 bases line up with TRBD2. V shed 2 bases, J shed 5 bases, and the junction held 6 bases outside the gene matches. The CDR3 contains 15 residues. Per germline, CDR1 MNHNY and CDR2 SVGAGI (reference sequence). CDR3 loop: CASSYASGSRNEQYF. CDR3 DNA: TGTGCCAGCAGTTACGCTAGCGGGAGTCGGAACGAGCAGTACTTC.

The V gene is TRBV4-1, the J gene TRBJ2-1; no firm D call. The V gene lost 1 base and the J gene lost 6 bases, with 13 bases spanning the gap. The germline gives CDR1 MGHRA, CDR2 YSYEKL. CDR3 length equals 15 residues. The CDR3 nucleotides read TGCGCCAGCAGCCAAGCGATCACCCCCCCCAATGAGCAGTTCTTC. This gives the protein CASSQAITPPNEQFF.

In its sample, this clone was seen a few times. The chain recombines TRBV2 with TRBJ2-3; perhaps TRBD1 as D (6 bases). V was cut by 6 bases and J by 3 bases, with 13 bases left in between. Per the germline V gene, CDR1 is SNHLY and CDR2 is FYNNEI. The CDR3 is 14 residues long. DNA for the CDR3: TGTGCCAGCAGAACAGGGAAAGTAACAGATACGCAGTATTTT. Translation: CASRTGKVTDTQYF.

The rearrangement joins TRBV14 to TRBJ2-1, with TRBD1 matching 9 bases. In germline, CDR1 is SGHDN, CDR2 FVKESK. This CDR3 is built from 15 residues. The V and J ends lost 5 bases and 3 bases, in that order; junction bases with no gene match: 5. The CDR3 DNA reads TGTGCCAGCAGCAGGACAGGGGCCGGCTACAATGAGCAGTTCTTC. This gives the protein CASSRTGAGYNEQFF.

The table lists this clone with a few counts. The rearrangement uses TRBV30 and TRBJ1-5; D call uncertain. This CDR3 spans 16 amino acids. The ends were cut back, 1 base at V and 0 bases at J, with 13 bases in the middle. CDR1 and CDR2 (germline): GTSNPN, SVGIG (reference sequence). The CDR3 loop reads CAWSDGWGVSNQPQHF. In DNA form, the CDR3 reads TGTGCCTGGAGTGACGGGTGGGGAGTTAGCAATCAGCCCCAGCATTTT.

V and J are TRBV29-1 and TRBJ2-3; 10 nucleotides align to TRBD2. V shed 6 bases and J 4 bases; nucleotides not matched to a gene: 4. Looked up from germline, CDR1 is SQVTM and CDR2 is ANQGSEA. The CDR3 contains 13 residues. The CDR3 reads CSVSAGGSDTQYF. CDR3 DNA sequence: TGCAGCGTGTCAGCGGGAGGGTCAGATACGCAGTATTTT.

CDR3: CASSHKLDREEAFF. The CDR3 DNA reads TGTGCCAGCAGCCACAAACTGGACAGGGAAGAAGCTTTCTTT. The chain is built from TRBV7-9 and TRBJ1-1, with TRBD1 identical over 8 bases. Trimming cost V 5 bases and J 8 bases; bases outside gene matches: 10. This CDR3 is 14 amino acids long. CDR1 and CDR2 from the germline V gene are SEHNR and FQNEAQ (reference sequence).

The genes are TRBV2 and TRBJ2-7; the match to TRBD1 covers 8 bases. The CDR3 loop spans 14 amino acids. The J segment lost 2 bases and the V segment lost 7 bases, leaving 7 bases of the junction unmatched. Germline-derived CDR1 and CDR2 are SNHLY and FYNNEI. CDR3 protein: CASKLQGATYEQYF. In DNA, the CDR3 is TGTGCCAGCAAGTTGCAGGGGGCGACCTACGAGCAGTACTTC.

V usage is TRBV25-1 and J usage is TRBJ2-3; D remains unclear. The V gene's germline CDR1 is MGHDK and CDR2 SYGVNS. The CDR3 sequence is 14 residues long. With 3 bases removed from V and 1 base from J, the gap between germline ends came to 8 bases. CDR3 protein: CASSDSDGTDTQYF. The CDR3 DNA sequence: TGTGCCAGCAGTGATTCGGATGGCACAGATACGCAGTATTTT. The full variable domain, rest sourced from reference TRBV25-1 and TRBJ2-3, is EADIYQTPRYLVIGTGKKITLECSQTMGHDKMYWYQQDPGMELHLIHYSYGVNSTEKGDLSSESTVSRIRTEHFPLTLESARPSHTSQYLCASSDSDGTDTQYFGPGTRLTVL.

V gene TRBV28 combines with J gene TRBJ2-7, with 8 nucleotides matching TRBD2. Germline V lookup: CDR1 MDHEN, CDR2 SYDVKM. Trimming took 5 bases from V and 4 from J; bases not matched to a gene: 4. CDR3 length: 13 amino acids. CDR3 sequence (DNA): TGTGCCAGCAGTCCGGGAGGGCGGTACGAGCAGTACTTC. Its protein is CASSPGGRYEQYF.

The chain recombines TRBV25-1 with TRBJ2-1; possibly TRBD2 for D (6 bases). The germline gives CDR1 MGHDK, CDR2 SYGVNS. V lost 6 bases and J lost 4, with 19 bases in between. The CDR3 is 16 amino acids. The CDR3 nucleotides read TGTGCCAGCAGCGCGGAGGGGCGGGGTTCATACAATGAGCAGTTCTTC. Encoded protein: CASSAEGRGSYNEQFF.

The CDR3, as DNA: TGTGCCAGCAGCGTCAGGCCAACTAATGAAAAACTGTTTTTT. Protein sequence: CASSVRPTNEKLFF. The rearrangement joins TRBV9 to TRBJ1-4, with D hard to call. The length of the CDR3 is 14 residues. CDR1 SGDLS and CDR2 YYNGEE come from the germline V gene. The ends were cut back, 2 bases at V and 0 bases at J, with 5 bases in the middle.

V and J are TRBV5-4 and TRBJ2-5, with a tentative D call TRBD1 (7 bases). Germline values: CDR1 SGHNT, CDR2 YYREEE (reference sequence). CDR3 size: 15 residues. The V and J ends lost 1 base and 4 bases respectively, with 14 bases between them. CDR3 in amino acids: CASSLTQGEVETQYF. The CDR3 nucleotides read TGTGCCAGCAGCTTGACCCAGGGGGAGGTAGAGACCCAGTACTTC.

This clone turned up a few times. The rearrangement joins TRBV30 to TRBJ1-1; TRBD1 aligns across 7 bases. V lost 4 bases, J lost 7 bases, and 12 bases stayed unmatched. In germline, CDR1 is GTSNPN, CDR2 SVGIG (reference sequence). This CDR3 region has 14 residues. In DNA, the CDR3 is TGTGCCTGGACTAGACAGGGTTCGTTGGGTGAAGCTTTCTTT. This sequence encodes CAWTRQGSLGEAFF.

V is TRBV4-1 and J is TRBJ2-7; 7 positions agree with TRBD1. The J segment lost 3 bases and the V segment lost 3 bases, leaving 5 bases of the junction unmatched. Germline V gives CDR1 MGHRA, CDR2 YSYEKL. This CDR3 spans 14 amino acids. The CDR3, as DNA: TGCGCCAGCAGCCAGGGACAGCGAAACTACGAGCAGTACTTC. Its protein is CASSQGQRNYEQYF.

Concerning this clone itself: At one end, the junction sequence differs from germline, possibly due to a read error. This chain joins TRBV29-1 and TRBJ1-1; D not certain. Looked up from germline, CDR1 is SQVTM and CDR2 is ANQGSEA. This CDR3 has 10 residues. CDR3 in DNA: TGCAGCGTTGCTGGCGCTGATGCTTTCTTT. This codes for CSVAGADAFF.

The chain uses TRBV4-1 and TRBJ1-3; D call uncertain. The CDR3 length is 14 residues. In germline, CDR1 is MGHRA, CDR2 YSYEKL. V shed 2 bases and J shed 2 bases, with 7 bases lying between them. CDR3 region: CASSQRVAGNTIYF. CDR3 in DNA: TGCGCCAGCAGCCAAAGGGTAGCTGGAAACACCATATATTTT.

V and J are TRBV10-2 and TRBJ2-6, with 9 bases identical to TRBD1. V lost 6 bases and J lost 0; bases outside the gene matches: 6. CDR3 length: 17 residues. Per the germline V gene, CDR1 is WSHSY and CDR2 is SAAADI. The CDR3 reads CASRGGTGSSGANVLTF. The DNA of the CDR3 is TGCGCCAGCAGGGGAGGGACAGGGAGCTCTGGGGCCAACGTCCTGACTTTC.

V and J are TRBV14 and TRBJ1-2, with 9 bases matching TRBD1. The ends lost 1 base at V and 0 bases at J; junction bases unmatched: 3. The CDR3 is 16 residues long. The V gene's germline CDR1 is SGHDN and CDR2 FVKESK. The CDR3 DNA reads TGTGCCAGCAGCCAAGGCCGGACAGGGGCTAACTATGGCTACACCTTC. Protein sequence: CASSQGRTGANYGYTF.

The sample holds one count of this clone. This chain uses TRBV4-1 with TRBJ2-7; D perhaps matches TRBD2 (6 bases). Germline V gene sequence: CDR1 MGHRA, CDR2 YSYEKL. V lost 1 base, J lost 3 bases, and 10 bases lay in between. This CDR3 is built from 14 residues. The CDR3 nucleotides are TGCGCCAGCAGCCAAGTGCGGGGTCACTACGAGCAGTACTTC. Translated: CASSQVRGHYEQYF.

This clone came up a few times. The rearrangement links TRBV4-2 to TRBJ2-6; D call uncertain. The CDR3 spans 15 residues. V was clipped by 1 base and J by 2 bases, with 6 bases between them. CDR1 is LGHNA, CDR2 YNFKEQ, per germline. The CDR3 region is CASSQVSPGANVLTF. DNA for the CDR3: TGTGCCAGCAGCCAAGTTTCGCCTGGGGCCAACGTCCTGACTTTC.

The gene calls are TRBV6-5 and TRBJ1-2; TRBD1 agrees at 10 bases. The germline V gene has CDR1 MNHEY and CDR2 SVGAGI. The CDR3 spans 14 residues. After removal of 6 bases from V and 7 bases from J, the junction contained 8 bases not matched to a gene. This chain's CDR3 is CASSYDRGRGGYTF. In DNA, the CDR3 is TGTGCCAGCAGCTACGACAGGGGGCGCGGTGGCTACACCTTC.